Below, 18 T cell receptor beta chains from the same sample are listed, as sequenced in a study of shared clonotypes between healthy human individuals. Only in-frame clones appear in the TCRdb table, and some are missing; sequencing was by immunoSEQ multiplex PCR. Of fewer than 700,000 clones in the sample, 85% to 95% were seen once. Naive CD8 cells lacked CD45RO, underwent positive selection for CCR7 and left out terminally differentiated effector memory CD45RA+ cells. Source material: naive CD8+ T cells sorted from blood. All receptors come from a woman aged 30 to 39 in good health.

The V and J genes are TRBV15 and TRBJ1-2, with TRBD1 matching over 7 bases. J was trimmed by 4 bases and V by 5 bases; bases with no gene match: 7. Germline CDR1 reads LNHNV; CDR2 reads YYDKDF (reference sequence). The CDR3 totals 14 residues. The CDR3 is CATSSPGQSYGYTF. CDR3 in DNA: TGTGCCACCAGCTCGCCGGGACAGAGCTATGGCTACACCTTC.

This rearrangement joins TRBV15 to TRBJ2-3; 8 bases align to TRBD1. CDR1 LNHNV and CDR2 YYDKDF come from the germline V gene (reference sequence). The ends lost 5 bases at V and 0 bases at J; junction bases unmatched: 7. This CDR3 region has 16 residues. The CDR3 DNA reads TGTGCCACCAGCGTACAGGGGGGCACTAGCACAGATACGCAGTATTTT. Translation gives CATSVQGGTSTDTQYF.

This clone was picked up one time. The V and J genes are TRBV9 and TRBJ2-7; TRBD1 is a possible D gene (5 bases). The CDR3 is 15 amino acids. V was clipped by 0 bases and J by 0 bases, with 10 bases between them. CDR1 is SGDLS, CDR2 YYNGEE, per germline. The CDR3 coding sequence is TGTGCCAGCAGCGTAGGGGGCAGTCACTCCTACGAGCAGTACTTC. Residues: CASSVGGSHSYEQYF.

The J gene is TRBJ2-7, the V gene TRBV14, with TRBD2 matching over 8 bases. Germline trimming cut 3 bases from V and 2 bases from J; bases unmatched to any gene: 9. The CDR3 spans 16 residues. The germline gives CDR1 SGHDN, CDR2 FVKESK. CDR3 DNA: TGTGCCAGCAGCCAGAATAGCGGGATTTCGACCTACGAGCAGTACTTC. Protein product: CASSQNSGISTYEQYF. Full variable domain (remainder filled in from reference TRBV14 and TRBJ2-7): EAGVTQFPSHSVIEKGQTVTLRCDPISGHDNLYWYRRVMGKEIKFLLHFVKESKQDESGMPNNRFLAERTGGTYSTLKVQPAELEDSGVYFCASSQNSGISTYEQYFGPGTRLTVT.

The V gene is TRBV25-1, the J gene TRBJ1-2; D gene ambiguous. This CDR3 is built from 14 residues. V was clipped by 6 bases and J by 4 bases, with 15 bases between them. Germline lookup yields CDR1 MGHDK and CDR2 SYGVNS. This CDR3 is CASSPVDRIYGYTF. DNA for the CDR3: TGTGCCAGCAGCCCCGTAGACCGAATCTATGGCTACACCTTC.

V is TRBV11-2 and J is TRBJ2-4; 11 bases are a match to TRBD2. Germline V CDR1 and CDR2: SGHAT, FQNNGV. This CDR3 region has 17 residues. V lost 5 bases to trimming and J lost 1 base; unmatched junction nucleotides: 7. The CDR3 region has the DNA TGTGCCAGCAGCAGAACTAGCGGGAGAGGGGCCAAAAACATTCAGTACTTC. It encodes CASSRTSGRGAKNIQYF.

The chain has TRBV4-1 and TRBJ1-2, with D hard to call. The CDR3 covers 13 residues. Germline V gene lookup returns CDR1 MGHRA and CDR2 YSYEKL. V lost 3 bases and J lost 7, with 12 bases in between. CDR3 coding DNA: TGCGCCAGCAGCCAGGGGTATAGCGGTGGCTACACCTTC. Encoded protein: CASSQGYSGGYTF.

The gene calls are TRBV5-1 and TRBJ2-7; TRBD2 aligns across 12 bases. Germline trimming cut 2 bases from V and 5 bases from J; bases unmatched to any gene: 5. The CDR3 consists of 15 residues. CDR1 is SGHRS and CDR2 is YFSETQ in the germline V gene. CDR3 sequence reads: CASSFRLAGDHEQYF. The DNA for the CDR3 is TGCGCCAGCAGCTTTCGACTAGCGGGAGACCACGAGCAGTACTTC.

J is TRBJ2-7 and V is TRBV9, with 7 bases aligning to TRBD2. Trimming took 0 bases from V and 6 from J; bases not matched to a gene: 6. From germline, CDR1 is SGDLS and CDR2 YYNGEE. This CDR3 comprises 14 residues. CDR3 in DNA: TGTGCCAGCAGCGTAGGGGACTATAATCTCGAGCAGTACTTC. Residues: CASSVGDYNLEQYF.

This chain links TRBV28 with TRBJ1-1, with D perhaps TRBD1 (6 bases). The CDR3 is 15 amino acids. The V end was cut by 3 bases, the J end by 5 bases, with 16 bases between. Germline V gives CDR1 MDHEN, CDR2 SYDVKM. Here the CDR3 DNA reads TGTGCCAGCAGTTTGATTTGGGGGGGCGAGACTGAAGCTTTCTTT. Translating gives CASSLIWGGETEAFF.

J is TRBJ1-4 and V is TRBV13; no definite D call. The CDR3 is 15 amino acids. Trimming removed 5 bases at V and 3 bases at J, with 13 bases between. The germline gives CDR1 PRHDT, CDR2 FYEKMQ (reference sequence). The CDR3 loop reads CASSAHGSANEKLFF. As DNA, the CDR3 is TGTGCCAGCAGCGCCCACGGAAGCGCTAATGAAAAACTGTTTTTT.

The V call is TRBV2, the J call TRBJ2-2, with TRBD2 matching over 8 bases. The germline V gene encodes CDR1 SNHLY and CDR2 FYNNEI. There are 14 residues in the CDR3. V was pared by 8 bases and J by 1 base, with 3 bases of the junction left unmatched. In DNA, the CDR3 is TGTGCCAGCGGGAGCGGGAGGAACACCGGGGAGCTGTTTTTT. It codes for CASGSGRNTGELFF.

The CDR3 loop reads CASSETGEAFF. The CDR3 DNA sequence: TGTGCCAGCAGTGAGACAGGGGAAGCTTTCTTT. The chain has TRBV6-1 and TRBJ1-1, with 7 bases lining up with TRBD1. V shed 3 bases and J 8 bases; nucleotides not matched to a gene: 0. This CDR3 is 11 amino acids long. Germline V gene sequence: CDR1 MNHNS, CDR2 SASEGT.

The chain recombines TRBV2 with TRBJ2-2, with D perhaps matching TRBD2 (6 bases). The CDR3 runs 16 residues. Germline values: CDR1 SNHLY, CDR2 FYNNEI. V shed 2 bases and J shed 5 bases, with 15 bases lying between them. CDR3 coding DNA: TGTGCCAGCAGTGAATGGTCAGGGAGGTCGACCGGGGAGCTGTTTTTT. Protein product: CASSEWSGRSTGELFF.

With regard to this clone: The sample carries other DNA sequences with the same CDR3. This rearrangement joins TRBV27 to TRBJ2-7, with 8 bases matching TRBD2. The CDR3 length is 14 residues. CDR1 and CDR2 from the germline V gene are MNHEY and SMNVEV (reference sequence). Germline trimming cut 6 bases from V and 0 bases from J; bases unmatched to any gene: 4. In DNA form, the CDR3 reads TGTGCCAGCAGCCTAGCGGGTAGCTCCTACGAGCAGTACTTC. Translating gives CASSLAGSSYEQYF.

The J gene is TRBJ1-1, the V gene TRBV10-2; D gene ambiguous. Per germline, CDR1 WSHSY and CDR2 SAAADI. This CDR3 spans 14 amino acids. Trimming shortened V by 5 bases and J by 6 bases, and 16 bases separated the two germline ends. The CDR3 sequence: CASSPRRAWAEAFF. For the CDR3, the DNA is TGCGCCAGCAGTCCCCGAAGGGCGTGGGCTGAAGCTTTCTTT.

This clone was observed a single time. The chain joins TRBV7-9 to TRBJ2-5, with TRBD2 matching over 7 bases. The CDR3 totals 14 residues. V lost 4 bases and J lost 4; bases outside the gene matches: 6. CDR1 SEHNR and CDR2 FQNEAQ come from the germline V gene (reference sequence). Here the CDR3 DNA reads TGTGCCAGCAGCTACCCCCAGCGGGGAGAGACCCAGTACTTC. This gives the protein CASSYPQRGETQYF.

This chain links TRBV19 with TRBJ1-1; D unresolved. Trimming removed 7 bases at V and 1 base at J, with 10 bases between. This CDR3 has 13 amino acids. Looked up from germline, CDR1 is LNHDA and CDR2 is SQIVND (reference sequence). For the CDR3, the DNA is TGTGCCAGTACCTTCCACACGAACACTGAAGCTTTCTTT. Translating it yields CASTFHTNTEAFF.